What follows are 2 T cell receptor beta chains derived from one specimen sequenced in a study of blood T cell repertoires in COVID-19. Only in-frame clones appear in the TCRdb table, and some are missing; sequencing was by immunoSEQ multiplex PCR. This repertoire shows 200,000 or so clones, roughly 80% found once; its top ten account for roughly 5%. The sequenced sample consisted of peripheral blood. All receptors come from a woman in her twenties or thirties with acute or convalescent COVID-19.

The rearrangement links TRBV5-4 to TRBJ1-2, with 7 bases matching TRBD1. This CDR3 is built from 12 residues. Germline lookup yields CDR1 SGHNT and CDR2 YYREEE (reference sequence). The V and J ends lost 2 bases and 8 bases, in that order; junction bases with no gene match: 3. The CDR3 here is CASSLTGQGYTF. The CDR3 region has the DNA TGTGCCAGCAGCTTAACGGGACAGGGCTACACCTTC.

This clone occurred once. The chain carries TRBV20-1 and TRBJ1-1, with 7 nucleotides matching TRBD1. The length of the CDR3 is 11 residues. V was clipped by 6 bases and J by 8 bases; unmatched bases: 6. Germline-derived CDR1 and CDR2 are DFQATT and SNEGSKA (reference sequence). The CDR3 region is CSAKGQAEAFF. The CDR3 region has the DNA TGCAGTGCCAAAGGACAGGCCGAAGCTTTCTTT.